This T cell receptor beta chain was obtained from a study of CD8 T cells in ankylosing spondylitis. Study results and limitations: Reportedly, disease-linked clones are significantly enriched in ankylosing spondylitis patients' matched synovial fluid. Disease-linked clones proved CD8+ and comparatively uncommon in peripheral blood.

V was pared by 5 bases and J by 0 bases, with 8 bases between. The germline V gene has CDR1 SGHTA and CDR2 FQGNSA. The CDR3 covers 14 residues. Note on this clonotype: What it recognizes is unknown.

TCRdb passed the 5' RACE reads through MiXCR, listing each CDR3 protein once. The data contain about 90,000 distinct CDR3 sequences, 27% of them singletons. The sequenced sample consisted of blood, either unsorted or a sorted T cell fraction (not recorded which). The chain employs TRBV7-2 and TRBJ2-1; D gene uncertain. The TCR sequence derives from a male donor with ankylosing spondylitis or in good health (not recorded which). The CDR3: CASSQAVSYNEQFF. CDR3 DNA: TGTGCCAGCAGCCAGGCCGTCTCCTACAATGAGCAGTTCTTC.